This T cell receptor beta chain was captured in a study of siplizumab effects on memory and regulatory T cells. Study observations and caveats: Only a minority of proliferating CD4+ or CD8+ clones had an assignable naive or memory phenotype, with roughly 75-96% lacking one. Proliferating Tregs in siplizumab cultures were never verified as suppressive. Relative to controls at less than 35%, mappable alloreactive CD4+ clones exhibited a mean Treg-derived proportion of approximately 70% with siplizumab.

J was trimmed by 6 bases and V by 7 bases; bases with no gene match: 11. Germline CDR1 and CDR2: SQVTM and ANQGSEA. The CDR3 has 14 residues. A remark on this clone: Its antigen is undetermined.

Each sample had about 100,000 TCR templates assayed. The assay was immunoSEQ multiplex PCR, and TCRdb's table has in-frame clones only and misses some. Found here are 100,000 or so clones, 75% to 95% of them singletons; the top ten hold 2.5% to 3%. This chain links TRBV29-1 with TRBJ2-3, with 9 bases that match TRBD1. The clonotype originates from a human donor in good health. Some clones in this sample may be carry-over from other donors' samples. The sequenced sample was CD4+ T cells sorted from blood. Written as DNA, the CDR3 is TGCAGCGCCCAACCGGGACAGGGTAAGGATACGCAGTATTTT. It translates to CSAQPGQGKDTQYF.